These 21 T cell receptor beta chains were sequenced from one sample in a study of shared clonotypes between healthy human individuals. TCRdb's copy holds only in-frame clones and misses some; the assay was immunoSEQ multiplex PCR. Here the sample spans millions of clones, around 90% being singletons. The sample taken for sequencing was naive CD4+ T cells sorted from blood. Noted subset: CD45RA+ positively selected. These receptor sequences come from a man between 18 and 35 years old in good health.

The V call is TRBV7-9, the J call TRBJ2-5, with D possibly being TRBD1 (6 bases). Germline CDR1 is SEHNR and CDR2 is FQNEAQ (reference sequence). There are 14 residues in the CDR3. Trimming took off 2 bases at V and 5 bases at J, with 12 bases between the two ends. The CDR3 spells CASSLTPRGETQYF. The CDR3 DNA reads TGTGCCAGCAGCTTAACGCCGAGGGGGGAGACCCAGTACTTC.

The chain combines TRBV28 with TRBJ2-7, with 8 bases matching TRBD1. Per germline, CDR1 MDHEN and CDR2 SYDVKM. V was clipped by 1 base and J by 10 bases; unmatched bases: 6. This CDR3 has 13 amino acids. CDR3 nucleotides: TGTGCCAGCAGTTTATCGCTCAGGGGGCGTCAGTACTTC. Encoded protein: CASSLSLRGRQYF.

The rearrangement uses TRBV11-2 and TRBJ1-4; no firm D call. There are 13 residues in the CDR3. Germline-derived CDR1 and CDR2 are SGHAT and FQNNGV. Trimming removed 1 base at V and 7 bases at J, with 7 bases between. The CDR3 loop is CASSLGAAEKLFF. For the CDR3, the DNA is TGTGCCAGCAGCTTAGGAGCAGCTGAAAAACTGTTTTTT.

With regard to this clone: Other DNA sequences in the same sample also yield this CDR3. The chain uses TRBV2 and TRBJ1-3; D is ambiguous. The germline V gene encodes CDR1 SNHLY and CDR2 FYNNEI. V dropped 3 bases and J dropped 4 bases, with 4 bases sitting between them. This CDR3 region has 12 residues. The DNA for the CDR3 is TGTGCCAGCAGTGACTCGGGAAACACCATATATTTT. Translated, it gives CASSDSGNTIYF.

The genes are TRBV14 and TRBJ1-6; D ambiguous. This CDR3 has 11 residues. In germline, CDR1 is SGHDN, CDR2 FVKESK. The V end was cut by 1 base, the J end by 13 bases, with 5 bases between. This CDR3 is CASSQGTPLHF. CDR3 nucleotide sequence: TGTGCCAGCAGCCAAGGGACGCCCCTCCACTTT.

This sequence joins TRBV5-8 and TRBJ1-1; D gene uncertain. Per the germline V gene, CDR1 is SGHTS and CDR2 is YDEGEE. The CDR3 has 13 residues. V was clipped by 0 bases and J by 4 bases, with 7 bases between them. CDR3 loop: CASSLGAPTEAFF. The CDR3 nucleotides are TGTGCCAGCAGCTTGGGGGCTCCCACTGAAGCTTTCTTT.

This clone has a single count. The DNA for the CDR3 is TGTGCCAGCAGCCCCCGACAGGGCCTCACTGAAGCTTTCTTT. Translated: CASSPRQGLTEAFF. The V and J genes are TRBV7-9 and TRBJ1-1; TRBD1 agrees at 7 bases. Germline V gene sequence: CDR1 SEHNR, CDR2 FQNEAQ (reference sequence). The CDR3 loop spans 14 amino acids. V lost 5 bases and J lost 4; bases outside the gene matches: 7.

A note on this clone: Other nucleotide sequences from this sample produce the same CDR3. The gene calls are TRBV5-1 and TRBJ1-3; D remains ambiguous. CDR3 length equals 14 residues. The V gene lost 0 bases and the J gene lost 1 base, with 5 bases spanning the gap. The germline gives CDR1 SGHRS, CDR2 YFSETQ. The DNA of the CDR3 is TGCGCCAGCAGCTTGGGCGGTTCTGGAAACACCATATATTTT. The encoded protein is CASSLGGSGNTIYF.

Comment on this clone: Sequence at one end of the junction differs from germline and may be a read error. This chain uses TRBV15 with TRBJ1-3; D is possibly TRBD1 (5 bases). This CDR3 contains 19 residues. Germline CDR1 is LNHNV and CDR2 is YYDKDF (reference sequence). The DNA for the CDR3 is TGTGCCACCAGCCGAGAATGGGGAGGCTCGGGGGAGGCTGGAAACACCATATATTTT. Residues: CATSREWGGSGEAGNTIYF.

This clone is a singleton in its sample. The chain uses TRBV5-1 and TRBJ2-5; 9 nucleotides agree with TRBD1. Trimming removed 3 bases from V and 2 bases from J; junction bases left unmatched: 5. Germline V gene lookup returns CDR1 SGHRS and CDR2 YFSETQ. The CDR3 sequence is 15 residues long. CDR3 sequence reads: CASSSGGQGQETQYF. The CDR3 coding sequence is TGCGCCAGCAGCTCTGGAGGACAGGGGCAAGAGACCCAGTACTTC.

The V and J genes are TRBV2 and TRBJ2-7; possible D gene TRBD2, 6 bases. The V end was cut by 11 bases, the J end by 6 bases, with 14 bases between. The germline CDR1 and CDR2 sequences are SNHLY and FYNNEI. The CDR3 has 11 residues. CDR3 DNA: TGTGCCGTCCAAGGGAGGTCCGAGCAGTACTTC. Amino acid sequence: CAVQGRSEQYF.

The gene calls are TRBV28 and TRBJ2-5, with TRBD2 matching 8 bases. Trimming cost V 6 bases and J 2 bases; bases outside gene matches: 8. The CDR3 has 15 amino acids. The V gene's germline CDR1 is MDHEN and CDR2 SYDVKM. CDR3 in DNA: TGTGCCAGCAGCCCCTCGGGGGGGGAACAAGAGACCCAGTACTTC. Protein sequence: CASSPSGGEQETQYF.

This chain links TRBV15 with TRBJ2-3; unclear D gene. Germline V lookup: CDR1 LNHNV, CDR2 YYDKDF (reference sequence). V gave up 0 bases and J gave up 10 bases, with 14 bases separating them. The CDR3 sequence is 14 residues long. The CDR3 DNA is TGTGCCACCAGCAGAGATCATGAAGGGCGGTCGCAGTATTTT. The encoded protein is CATSRDHEGRSQYF.

The V call is TRBV21-1, the J call TRBJ1-4; the table's D call, TRBD1, has no DNA check behind it. TRBV21-1 has pseudogene status. This CDR3 region has 15 residues. The CDR3 DNA follows: TGTGCCAGCAGCAAGGGGCAGGGCGACAATGAAAAACTGTTTTTT. Amino acids: CASSKGQGDNEKLFF.

This clone was seen only a few times. The chain joins TRBV30 to TRBJ1-6; no reliable D call. Trimming stripped 0 bases from V and 12 bases from J, with 6 bases between. The CDR3 spans 11 residues. Germline V gene data show CDR1 as GTSNPN and CDR2 as SVGIG (reference sequence). The CDR3 here is CAWSVGGPLHF. CDR3 bases: TGTGCCTGGAGTGTCGGTGGACCCCTCCACTTT.

The V and J genes are TRBV5-1 and TRBJ1-4; a possible D gene is TRBD1 (5 bases). Trimming removed 1 base from V and 3 bases from J, with 10 bases in between. The CDR3 loop spans 15 amino acids. Germline values: CDR1 SGHRS, CDR2 YFSETQ. CDR3 loop: CASSLWQGANEKLFF. The CDR3 nucleotides read TGCGCCAGCAGCTTGTGGCAGGGTGCTAATGAAAAACTGTTTTTT.

V gene TRBV19 combines with J gene TRBJ2-2, with 12 bases matching TRBD2. Looked up from germline, CDR1 is LNHDA and CDR2 is SQIVND (reference sequence). This CDR3 is built from 17 residues. Trimming cost V 8 bases and J 3 bases; bases outside gene matches: 10. CDR3 in DNA: TGTGCCAGTTTTAAGACTAGCGGGAGTCCCTACACCGGGGAGCTGTTTTTT. It specifies CASFKTSGSPYTGELFF. Based on the CDR3 plus reference TRBV19 and TRBJ2-2, the full variable domain is DGGITQSPKYLFRKEGQNVTLSCEQNLNHDAMYWYRQDPGQGLRLIYYSQIVNDFQKGDIAEGYSVSREKKESFPLTVTSAQKNPTAFYLCASFKTSGSPYTGELFFGEGSRLTVL.

V and J are TRBV7-9 and TRBJ1-2, with a weak D call TRBD1 (6 bases). There are 12 residues in the CDR3. V was cut by 5 bases and J by 5 bases, with 9 bases left in between. Germline loops: CDR1 SEHNR, CDR2 FQNEAQ (reference sequence). Here the CDR3 reads CASSPQGYGYTF. CDR3 coding DNA: TGTGCCAGCAGCCCCCAGGGGTATGGCTACACCTTC.

The chain links TRBV7-8 to TRBJ1-3; a possible D gene is TRBD1 (5 bases). CDR1 and CDR2 (germline): SGHVS, FQNEAQ. V lost 4 bases and J 4 bases, leaving 17 bases between the germline ends. CDR3 length: 16 residues. The CDR3 here is CASSSIRGTRGNTIYF. In DNA, the CDR3 is TGTGCCAGCAGCTCGATCCGGGGCACCAGAGGAAACACCATATATTTT. Full variable domain (outside the CDR3, taken from reference TRBV7-8 and TRBJ1-3): GAGVSQSPRYKVAKRGQDVALRCDPISGHVSLFWYQQALGQGPEFLTYFQNEAQLDKSGLPSDRFFAERPEGSVSTLKIQRTQQEDSAVYLCASSSIRGTRGNTIYFGEGSWLTVV.

As for this clone: The same CDR3 arises from other DNA sequences in this sample as well. This rearrangement joins TRBV5-1 to TRBJ2-7; TRBD1 agrees at 7 bases. This CDR3 spans 14 amino acids. Germline CDR1 and CDR2: SGHRS and YFSETQ. J was trimmed by 2 bases and V by 4 bases; bases with no gene match: 6. This chain's CDR3 is CASSLAGTAYEQYF. The CDR3 region has the DNA TGCGCCAGCAGCCTGGCCGGGACAGCCTACGAGCAGTACTTC.

The genes are TRBV27 and TRBJ2-6; no clear D gene. This CDR3 is 15 amino acids long. CDR1 is MNHEY, CDR2 SMNVEV, per germline (reference sequence). The V end lost 5 bases, the J end lost 0 bases, and 8 bases lay between the germline ends. CDR3 in DNA: TGTGCCAGCAGTCTTCAAAGCTCTGGGGCCAACGTCCTGACTTTC. Amino acids: CASSLQSSGANVLTF.